The 26 T cell receptor beta chains given below trace back to one sample, sequenced in a study of post-analysis software for immune sequencing data. Study-level findings and limits: Relative to controls, patients had several TRBV segments at higher frequency, with TRBV5-6, TRBV5-1 and TRBV20-1 among these.

These receptors' targets are unknown. Unique molecular identifiers had been added to the TCR beta cDNA libraries. TCRdb independently ran MiXCR on the PCR reads; one entry per CDR3 protein. Found here are some 690,000 distinct CDR3 sequences, around 27% of them singletons; the top ten hold roughly 0.53%. The sample was blood. These receptors were collected from a girl aged 5-17 years with multiple sclerosis.

Concerning this clonotype itself: This may arise from a read error, as a much more abundant clone is one base away. The rearrangement joins TRBV7-2 to TRBJ2-7; maybe TRBD2 (5 bases). This CDR3 is built from 11 residues. Germline values: CDR1 SGHTA, CDR2 FQGNSA. DNA for the CDR3: TGTGCCGGCAGCTGGACTTACGAGCAGTACTTC. Protein product: CAGSWTYEQYF.

This clonotype was picked up a small number of times. The chain has TRBV29-1 and TRBJ1-2; D perhaps matches TRBD1 (6 bases). CDR3 length: 16 residues. Germline-derived CDR1 and CDR2 are SQVTM and ANQGSEA. Trimming shortened V by 0 bases and J by 2 bases, and 16 bases separated the two germline ends. This chain's CDR3 is CSVEDSRTESNYGYTF. Written as DNA, the CDR3 is TGCAGCGTTGAAGACTCGAGGACAGAATCCAACTATGGCTACACCTTC. Together with reference TRBV29-1 and TRBJ1-2, the CDR3 gives the full variable domain: SAVISQKPSRDICQRGTSLTIQCQVDSQVTMMFWYRQQPGQSLTLIATANQGSEATYESGFVIDKFPISRPNLTFSTLTVSNMSPEDSSIYLCSVEDSRTESNYGYTFGSGTRLTVV.

A note on this clonotype: The junction departs from the called germline gene at one end, perhaps through a read error. The chain recombines TRBV5-1 with TRBJ2-1, with 11 bases matching TRBD2. The CDR3 spans 15 residues. CDR1 and CDR2 from the germline V gene are SGHRS and YFSETQ. The CDR3 spells CASSLASGRYNEQFF. The DNA of the CDR3 is TGTGCCAGCAGCTTAGCTAGCGGGAGGTACAATGAGCAGTTCTTC. Together with reference TRBV5-1 and TRBJ2-1, the CDR3 gives the full variable domain: KAGVTQTPRYLIKTRGQQVTLSCSPISGHRSVSWYQQTPGQGLQFLFEYFSETQRNKGNFPGRFSGRQFSNSRSEMNVSTLELGDSALYLCASSLASGRYNEQFFGPGTRLTVL.

Concerning this clonotype itself: A much larger clone lies one base from this, so it may be a read error. The rearrangement links TRBV15 to TRBJ2-1; tentatively, D is TRBD1 (5 bases). This CDR3 is built from 13 residues. Germline V CDR1 and CDR2: LNHNV, YYDKDF (reference sequence). The CDR3 DNA reads as TGTGCCGCCAGCAGAGACCCAGGGCTTGAGCAGTTCTTC. Amino acid sequence: CAASRDPGLEQFF. Supplemented by reference TRBV15 and TRBJ2-1, the full variable domain reads DAMVIQNPRYQVTQFGKPVTLSCSQTLNHNVMYWYQQKSSQAPKLLFHYYDKDFNNEADTPDNFQSRRPNTSFCFLDIRSPGLGDTAMYLCAASRDPGLEQFFGPGTRLTVL.

This chain uses TRBV7-2 with TRBJ2-3; a weak D match, TRBD2 (6 bases). Germline lookup yields CDR1 SGHTA and CDR2 FQGNSA. V lost 5 bases and J 2 bases, leaving 17 bases between the germline ends. The CDR3 is 16 amino acids. CDR3 DNA: TGTGCCAGCAGCGACTCTGGCGGGGTAGACACAGATACGCAGTATTTT. Encoded protein: CASSDSGGVDTDTQYF.

This clonotype has just a few counts. The chain has TRBV7-2 and TRBJ2-5; TRBD1 matches at 8 bases. The CDR3 runs to 13 residues. Per germline, CDR1 SGHTA and CDR2 FQGNSA. Trimming took 4 bases from V and 4 from J; bases not matched to a gene: 2. This chain's CDR3 is CASSSQGAETQYF. In nucleotides, the CDR3 is TGTGCCAGCAGCTCTCAGGGGGCAGAGACCCAGTACTTC.

CDR3 protein: CASSVGVATEQYF. The CDR3 DNA sequence: TGTGCCAGCAGTGTTGGGGTGGCCACCGAGCAGTACTTC. The V call is TRBV25-1, the J call TRBJ2-4; no reliable D call. TRBJ2-7 matches the DNA end more closely, so the J call is doubtful. The germline gives CDR1 MGHDK, CDR2 SYGVNS. The CDR3 length is 13 residues.

The rearrangement joins TRBV27 to TRBJ2-5; D might be TRBD1 (6 bases). The CDR3 is 14 residues long. CDR1 and CDR2 from the germline V gene are MNHEY and SMNVEV (reference sequence). V lost 2 bases and J 7 bases, leaving 14 bases between the germline ends. Here the CDR3 DNA reads TGTGCCAGCAGTTTAAGTGGGACGACAGGGACCCAGTACTTC. Translation: CASSLSGTTGTQYF.

This clonotype was seen a few times. V gene TRBV3-1 combines with J gene TRBJ2-4, with 8 nucleotides matching TRBD1. V shed 4 bases and J 13 bases; nucleotides not matched to a gene: 6. This CDR3 comprises 12 residues. Looked up from germline, CDR1 is LGHDT and CDR2 is YNNKEL (reference sequence). The CDR3 nucleotides read TGTGCCAGCAGCCGGGACAGGATTGAGCAGTACTTC. It translates to CASSRDRIEQYF.

The rearrangement joins TRBV7-9 to TRBJ2-7; D is unclear. The CDR3 runs 13 residues. CDR1 SEHNR and CDR2 FQNEAQ come from the germline V gene (reference sequence). V was pared by 6 bases and J by 2 bases, with 11 bases between. This CDR3 reads CASSNMVPYEQYF. For the CDR3, the DNA is TGTGCCAGCAGTAATATGGTCCCCTACGAGCAGTACTTC.

V and J are TRBV7-2 and TRBJ2-7; possibly TRBD2 for D (5 bases). CDR3 length: 15 amino acids. V dropped 8 bases and J dropped 1 base, with 18 bases sitting between them. Germline loops: CDR1 SGHTA, CDR2 FQGNSA. The CDR3 DNA reads as TGTGCCAGCCATGGACTGCTGCCGTCTTCCTACGAGCAGTACTTC. Its protein product is CASHGLLPSSYEQYF.

V is TRBV28 and J is TRBJ1-2; D gene unclear. Trimming removed 3 bases at V and 1 base at J, with 9 bases between. This CDR3 has 14 amino acids. CDR1 and CDR2 from the germline V gene are MDHEN and SYDVKM. The CDR3 sequence: CASSLRGINYGYTF. The CDR3 coding sequence is TGTGCCAGCAGTTTGAGAGGGATTAACTATGGCTACACCTTC.

The chain is built from TRBV20-1 and TRBJ2-1, with 8 bases that match TRBD2. Trimming at V came to 6 bases and at J to 4 bases, leaving 20 bases not matched to a gene. There are 18 residues in the CDR3. Germline CDR1 is DFQATT and CDR2 is SNEGSKA (reference sequence). CDR3: CSATSAGGGQVLYNEQFF. The CDR3 bases are TGCAGTGCCACCTCGGCCGGGGGGGGGCAGGTCCTGTACAATGAGCAGTTCTTC.

This clonotype has only a few counts. The chain employs TRBV29-1 and TRBJ1-2; tentatively, D is TRBD1 (6 bases). V shed 5 bases and J shed 3 bases, with 10 bases lying between them. This CDR3 has 12 residues. Germline V gene data show CDR1 as SQVTM and CDR2 as ANQGSEA. The CDR3 DNA sequence: TGCAGCGTTTATCGGACAGACTATGGCTACACCTTC. The encoded protein is CSVYRTDYGYTF.

Ten or more counts support this clonotype. The genes are TRBV28 and TRBJ2-1; D is uncertain. The CDR3 has 10 residues. Per the germline V gene, CDR1 is MDHEN and CDR2 is SYDVKM. With 2 bases removed from V and 7 bases from J, the gap between germline ends came to 0 bases. This CDR3 reads CASSLNEQFF. CDR3 nucleotide sequence: TGTGCCAGCAGTTTAAATGAGCAGTTCTTC.

The J gene is TRBJ2-7, the V gene TRBV7-2; a weak D match, TRBD1 (5 bases). V was trimmed by 2 bases and J by 10 bases, leaving 15 bases between them. The CDR3 has 13 residues. Germline values: CDR1 SGHTA, CDR2 FQGNSA. CDR3 DNA: TGTGCCAGCAGCTTATATCCCGGCAGGGCCCAGTACTTC. Its protein product is CASSLYPGRAQYF.

The sample holds a few counts of this clonotype. The genes are TRBV3-1 and TRBJ2-7, with D hard to call. The V gene lost 1 base and the J gene lost 3 bases, with 10 bases spanning the gap. The CDR3 totals 14 residues. Germline CDR1 reads LGHDT; CDR2 reads YNNKEL (reference sequence). CDR3 sequence: CASSQVTTSYEQYF. CDR3 bases: TGTGCCAGCAGCCAAGTTACTACAAGCTACGAGCAGTACTTC.

This clonotype was seen a few times. The genes are TRBV15 and TRBJ2-1; D assignment may be TRBD1 or TRBD2 (5 bases each). CDR1 and CDR2 (germline): LNHNV, YYDKDF (reference sequence). This CDR3 spans 14 amino acids. Deletions cut 5 bases from V and 12 bases from J, with 20 bases between. Here the CDR3 DNA reads TGTGCCACCAGCGGTGAACCGGGACCCATGGTGCAGTTCTTC. Translation: CATSGEPGPMVQFF. The complete variable domain, with remaining parts taken from reference TRBV15 and TRBJ2-1, reads DAMVIQNPRYQVTQFGKPVTLSCSQTLNHNVMYWYQQKSSQAPKLLFHYYDKDFNNEADTPDNFQSRRPNTSFCFLDIRSPGLGDTAMYLCATSGEPGPMVQFFGPGTRLTVL.

The J gene is TRBJ2-1, the V gene TRBV20-1; possibly TRBD1 or TRBD2 for D (5 bases each). The V and J ends lost 6 bases and 5 bases respectively, with 20 bases between them. CDR1 and CDR2 (germline): DFQATT, SNEGSKA (reference sequence). The CDR3 is made up of 15 amino acids. CDR3 nucleotides: TGCAGTGCAGCTAAACCGGGACGAGTCAACAATGAGCAGTTCTTC. Amino acid sequence: CSAAKPGRVNNEQFF.

This clonotype has more than one count but fewer than ten. This chain uses TRBV12-3 or TRBV12-4 with TRBJ1-5; no definite D call. The V end was cut by 6 bases, the J end by 9 bases, with 12 bases between. The CDR3 spans 12 residues. CDR3 in amino acids: CASSSPGAPQHF. The CDR3 nucleotides are TGTGCCAGCAGCTCCCCGGGTGCGCCCCAGCATTTT.

The sample holds a few counts of this clonotype. The chain carries TRBV20-1 and TRBJ2-7, with a weak D call TRBD1 (5 bases). Germline V gives CDR1 DFQATT, CDR2 SNEGSKA (reference sequence). The germline V and J ends were trimmed by 6 bases and 3 bases, with 18 bases remaining between them. The CDR3 runs 14 residues. The CDR3 bases are TGCAGTGCCCCAAGAGGCCAGGGCAACTACGAGCAGTACTTC. Amino acid sequence: CSAPRGQGNYEQYF.

The chain couples TRBV7-2 to TRBJ1-1; 7 bases are a match to TRBD1. Per germline, CDR1 SGHTA and CDR2 FQGNSA. The CDR3 contains 15 residues. V dropped 4 bases and J dropped 1; count of bases not matched to a gene: 6. The CDR3 DNA follows: TGTGCCAGCAGCTCCCCAGGGGGGCCGAACACTGAAGCTTTCTTT. As protein: CASSSPGGPNTEAFF.

This clonotype was seen a handful of times. V is TRBV24-1 and J is TRBJ2-7; D uncertain. The CDR3 length is 13 residues. Germline loops: CDR1 KGHDR, CDR2 SFDVKD. V gave up 4 bases and J gave up 3 bases, with 9 bases separating them. CDR3 bases: TGTGCCACCAGTGACCCCGACCACTACGAGCAGTACTTC. It codes for CATSDPDHYEQYF.

The chain recombines TRBV20-1 with TRBJ2-7; TRBD2 matches at 7 bases. The CDR3 contains 15 residues. CDR1 is DFQATT, CDR2 SNEGSKA, per germline (reference sequence). After removal of 0 bases from V and 3 bases from J, the junction contained 8 bases not matched to a gene. Here the CDR3 DNA reads TGCAGTGCTAGAGATGTTTCGAGCGGGAACTACGAGCAGTACTTC. Its translation is CSARDVSSGNYEQYF.

The chain uses TRBV20-1 and TRBJ1-2; no reliable D call. The CDR3 contains 18 residues. Germline-derived CDR1 and CDR2 are DFQATT and SNEGSKA (reference sequence). The ends were cut back, 0 bases at V and 9 bases at J, with 29 bases in the middle. The CDR3 protein is CSARDFHSTKREVGSYTF. The CDR3 DNA reads TGCAGTGCTAGAGATTTTCACAGTACTAAAAGGGAGGTTGGCAGCTACACCTTC.

The genes are TRBV4-3 and TRBJ1-2; a possible D gene is TRBD1 (5 bases). The CDR3 consists of 15 residues. Deletions cut 0 bases from V and 5 bases from J, with 13 bases between. In germline, CDR1 is LGHNA, CDR2 YSLEER. CDR3 in amino acids: CASSQDRGRSYGYTF. Written as DNA, the CDR3 is TGCGCCAGCAGCCAAGATAGGGGCAGAAGTTATGGCTACACCTTC.